The entry that follows covers one TCR beta chain sequence. The method was immunoSEQ multiplex PCR; TCRdb's version includes in-frame clones alone and lacks a portion of them. The sample has about 84,000 clones; around 97% are singletons. The data stem from a study of technical replicates of blood from a few donors. From germline, CDR1 is SGHNT and CDR2 YYREEE (reference sequence). The V end was cut by 1 base, the J end by 11 bases, with 12 bases between. The CDR3 has 12 residues. The chain joins TRBV5-4 to TRBJ1-1; D possibly corresponds to TRBD1 (5 bases). Sequences were obtained from T cells isolated from PBMCs. The TCR sequence derives from a human donor in good health. CDR3 region: CASSLSPGMAFF. The CDR3, as DNA: TGTGCCAGCAGCTTGTCGCCAGGGATGGCTTTCTTT.